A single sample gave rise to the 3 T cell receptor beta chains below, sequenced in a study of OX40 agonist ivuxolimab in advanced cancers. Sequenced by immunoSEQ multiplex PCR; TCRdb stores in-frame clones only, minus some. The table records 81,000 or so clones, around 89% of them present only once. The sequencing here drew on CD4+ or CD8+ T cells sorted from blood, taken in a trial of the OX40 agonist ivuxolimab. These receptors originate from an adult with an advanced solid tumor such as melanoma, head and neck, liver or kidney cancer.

CDR3 in amino acids: CASSAGGANVLTF. In DNA, the CDR3 is TGTGCCAGCAGCGCAGGTGGGGCCAACGTCCTGACTTTC. The chain links TRBV7-9 to TRBJ2-6, with no clear D. The germline V gene encodes CDR1 SEHNR and CDR2 FQNEAQ (reference sequence). The CDR3 contains 13 residues. The V and J ends lost 5 bases and 3 bases respectively, with 5 bases between them. The whole variable domain, filled in from reference TRBV7-9 and TRBJ2-6, reads DTGVSQNPRHKITKRGQNVTFRCDPISEHNRLYWYRQTLGQGPEFLTYFQNEAQLEKSRLLSDRFSAERPKGSFSTLEIQRTEQGDSAMYLCASSAGGANVLTFGAGSRLTVL.

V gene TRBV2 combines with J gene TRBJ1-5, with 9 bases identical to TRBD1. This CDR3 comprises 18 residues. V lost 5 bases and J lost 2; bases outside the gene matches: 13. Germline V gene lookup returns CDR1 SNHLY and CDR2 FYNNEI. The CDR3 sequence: CASSLPQGARSGNQPQHF. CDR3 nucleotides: TGTGCCAGCAGTTTACCACAGGGGGCGCGATCAGGCAATCAGCCCCAGCATTTT.

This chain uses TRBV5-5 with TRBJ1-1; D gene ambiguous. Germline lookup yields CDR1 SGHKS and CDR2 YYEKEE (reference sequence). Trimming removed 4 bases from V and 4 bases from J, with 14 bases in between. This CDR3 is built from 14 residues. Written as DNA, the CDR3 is TGTGCCAGCAGCCGCGACATGGCCCTCACTGAAGCTTTCTTT. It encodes CASSRDMALTEAFF.